The 32 T cell receptor beta chains presented below share a single source sample, sequenced in a study of beta chain features in type 1 diabetes. Study conclusions and caveats: Type 1 diabetes patients had moderately but significantly shorter TCRB CDR3s in all four CD4+ subsets.

What these receptors recognize is not known. What was sequenced were expressed TCRB transcripts, since all of the isolated RNA had been reverse transcribed. TCRdb keeps only in-frame clones here, not all; method: immunoSEQ multiplex PCR. The sample lists some 660,000 clones; 11% to 15% were seen once. The specimen sequenced was naive CD4+ T cells from blood. The receptors here all came from a man between 18 and 35 years old with type 1 diabetes.

This clone came up a few times. This chain links TRBV11-2 with TRBJ2-7, with unresolved D. The length of the CDR3 is 14 residues. V was pared by 2 bases and J by 2 bases, with 10 bases between. The germline V gene encodes CDR1 SGHAT and CDR2 FQNNGV. The CDR3 reads CASSLTATTYEQYF. CDR3 coding DNA: TGTGCCAGCAGCTTAACAGCTACCACCTACGAGCAGTACTTC.

This clone has just a few counts. The chain links TRBV7-9 to TRBJ2-7; 7 bases match TRBD1. The CDR3 is 15 amino acids. J gave up 1 base and V 3 bases, and 6 bases lay outside the gene matches. CDR1 is SEHNR, CDR2 FQNEAQ, per germline (reference sequence). This CDR3 is CASSLGQSVSYEQYF. CDR3 nucleotide sequence: TGTGCCAGCAGCTTGGGACAGAGTGTTTCCTACGAGCAGTACTTC.

The chain couples TRBV28 to TRBJ2-1; no firm D call. V lost 7 bases, J lost 1 base, and 5 bases lay in between. Germline V gives CDR1 MDHEN, CDR2 SYDVKM. This CDR3 has 12 amino acids. The CDR3 is CASTESYNEQFF. CDR3 in DNA: TGTGCCAGCACGGAGTCCTACAATGAGCAGTTCTTC.

The chain joins TRBV30 to TRBJ1-1; D is ambiguous. The CDR3 loop spans 11 amino acids. Germline V gives CDR1 GTSNPN, CDR2 SVGIG (reference sequence). The CDR3 DNA is TGTGCGCGGGGAGGCGACACTGAAGCTTTCTTT. It encodes CARGGDTEAFF.

A single count supports this clone. The chain is built from TRBV30 and TRBJ1-4; no reliable D call. Trimming took off 3 bases at V and 0 bases at J, with 11 bases between the two ends. CDR3 length: 15 amino acids. Per the germline V gene, CDR1 is GTSNPN and CDR2 is SVGIG (reference sequence). This chain's CDR3 is CAWSNGLATNEKLFF. In DNA, the CDR3 is TGTGCCTGGAGCAACGGATTAGCAACTAATGAAAAACTGTTTTTT.

This chain joins TRBV30 and TRBJ2-3; 9 bases fit TRBD1. CDR1 is GTSNPN and CDR2 is SVGIG in the germline V gene (reference sequence). The CDR3 is made up of 14 amino acids. V lost 4 bases and J lost 6; bases outside the gene matches: 8. The CDR3: CAWTPGQGGDTQYF. For the CDR3, the DNA is TGTGCCTGGACTCCGGGACAGGGAGGGGATACGCAGTATTTT. Looking up the rest from reference TRBV30 and TRBJ2-3 gives the full variable domain: SQTIHQWPATLVQPVGSPLSLECTVEGTSNPNLYWYRQAAGRGLQLLFYSVGIGQISSEVPQNLSASRPQDRQFILSSKKLLLSDSGFYLCAWTPGQGGDTQYFGPGTRLTVL.

V and J are TRBV7-9 and TRBJ2-3; TRBD1 might be the D (5 bases). Per germline, CDR1 SEHNR and CDR2 FQNEAQ (reference sequence). Trimming removed 5 bases at V and 6 bases at J, with 9 bases between. The CDR3 totals 12 residues. CDR3 loop: CASSRNRDTQYF. DNA for the CDR3: TGTGCCAGCAGCAGAAACAGGGATACGCAGTATTTT.

The J gene is TRBJ2-3, the V gene TRBV5-1; D may be TRBD1 or TRBD2 (5 bases each). CDR3 length: 16 residues. The germline V and J ends were trimmed by 0 bases and 0 bases, with 11 bases remaining between them. Germline CDR1 and CDR2: SGHRS and YFSETQ. CDR3 sequence (DNA): TGCGCCAGCAGCTTGGCCCCGGGACGGAGCACAGATACGCAGTATTTT. It encodes CASSLAPGRSTDTQYF.

The chain recombines TRBV5-1 with TRBJ2-2, with no clear D. CDR1 and CDR2 from the germline V gene are SGHRS and YFSETQ. The CDR3 loop spans 12 amino acids. With 6 bases removed from V and 7 bases from J, the gap between germline ends came to 10 bases. This chain's CDR3 is CASKISNGELFF. DNA of the CDR3: TGCGCCAGCAAAATTAGCAACGGGGAGCTGTTTTTT.

This clone came up a few times. The rearrangement joins TRBV28 to TRBJ2-4, with D perhaps TRBD1 (5 bases). The CDR3 covers 17 residues. V was pared by 4 bases and J by 1 base, with 17 bases between. The germline gives CDR1 MDHEN, CDR2 SYDVKM. The CDR3 coding sequence is TGTGCCAGCAGTTCTTCCCTCCCAGGGTGGGCCAAAAACATTCAGTACTTC. This translates into CASSSSLPGWAKNIQYF.

The chain combines TRBV7-6 with TRBJ1-1; D uncertain. CDR3 length: 14 amino acids. CDR1 and CDR2 from the germline V gene are SGHVS and FNYEAQ. Trimming shortened V by 1 base and J by 1 base, and 7 bases separated the two germline ends. CDR3: CASSLETANTEAFF. As DNA, the CDR3 is TGTGCCAGCAGCTTAGAAACAGCGAACACTGAAGCTTTCTTT.

The chain carries TRBV12-5 and TRBJ1-1, with D perhaps TRBD1 (5 bases). V was clipped by 6 bases and J by 1 base, with 9 bases between them. Germline CDR1 LGHNT, CDR2 FRNRAP. This CDR3 region has 13 residues. Here the CDR3 reads CASGNDRNTEAFF. The CDR3 region has the DNA TGTGCTAGTGGCAACGACAGGAACACTGAAGCTTTCTTT.

V gene TRBV25-1 combines with J gene TRBJ2-1, with D perhaps matching TRBD2 (5 bases). Germline V gene data show CDR1 as MGHDK and CDR2 as SYGVNS. The CDR3 extends over 15 amino acids. V lost 3 bases and J lost 4, with 13 bases in between. Here the CDR3 reads CASSEPGGRYNEQFF. The CDR3 DNA reads TGTGCCAGCAGTGAGCCCGGAGGCCGGTACAATGAGCAGTTCTTC.

The sample holds a few counts of this clone. The chain uses TRBV28 and TRBJ2-5, with D hard to call. The germline V and J ends were trimmed by 5 bases and 5 bases, with 12 bases remaining between them. The CDR3 is 13 amino acids. Germline values: CDR1 MDHEN, CDR2 SYDVKM. The CDR3 DNA follows: TGTGCCAGCAGTCCGAAGGTTAGGGAGACCCAGTACTTC. Translation: CASSPKVRETQYF.

In regard to this clone: Since a much larger clone is just one base distant, this may be a read error. Other DNA sequences in the sample encode the same CDR3. V usage is TRBV7-9 and J usage is TRBJ2-3; D is uncertain. CDR1 and CDR2 from the germline V gene are SEHNR and FQNEAQ (reference sequence). V was cut by 3 bases and J by 4 bases, with 2 bases left in between. The CDR3 spans 11 residues. CDR3 coding DNA: TGTGCCAGCAGCTTGGCAGATACGCAGTATTTT. It is translated as CASSLADTQYF.

Note on this clone: Different DNA sequences within this sample yield the same CDR3. The rearrangement uses TRBV20-1 and TRBJ2-4; D remains ambiguous. Germline values: CDR1 DFQATT, CDR2 SNEGSKA (reference sequence). Between the trimmed V and J ends, which lost 6 bases and 7 bases, there was a span of 7 bases. There are 10 residues in the CDR3. CDR3 residues: CSAQQNIQYF. The CDR3 region has the DNA TGCAGTGCACAACAGAACATTCAGTACTTC.

Points on this clone: This is likely a read error, given that the CDR3 carries no conserved phenylalanine or tryptophan at its end. V gene TRBV28 combines with J gene TRBJ1-6; TRBD1 aligns across 11 bases. Trimming cost V 7 bases and J 8 bases; bases outside gene matches: 4. CDR3 size: 14 residues. CDR1 is MDHEN, CDR2 SYDVKM, per germline. DNA of the CDR3: TGTGCCAGCATCCCGGGACAGGGGGATTCACCCCTCCACCTT. It yields the protein CASIPGQGDSPLHL.

J is TRBJ2-3 and V is TRBV11-1; D perhaps matches TRBD2 (6 bases). Germline CDR1 is SGHAT and CDR2 is FQDESV (reference sequence). V lost 3 bases and J lost 5, with 9 bases in between. CDR3 length: 13 residues. The CDR3 DNA sequence: TGTGCCAGCAGCTTCCACGGGGGAGATACGCAGTATTTT. It encodes CASSFHGGDTQYF.

This clone was observed a handful of times. The chain has TRBV10-3 and TRBJ1-1; D might be TRBD1 (5 bases). CDR3 size: 14 residues. V lost 0 bases, J lost 1 base, and 6 bases lay in between. Germline V CDR1 and CDR2: ENHRY, SYGVKD. The CDR3 DNA sequence: TGTGCCATCAGTGAGTCGACAGCGAACACTGAAGCTTTCTTT. Its protein product is CAISESTANTEAFF.

The chain joins TRBV27 to TRBJ2-1, with D perhaps TRBD1 or TRBD2 (5 bases each). Germline assignment: CDR1 MNHEY and CDR2 SMNVEV (reference sequence). The CDR3 totals 16 residues. Trimming took 4 bases from V and 4 from J, leaving 17 bases between them. Here the CDR3 DNA reads TGTGCCAGCAGTTACCGGGGCTCCGACTCTTACAATGAGCAGTTCTTC. This sequence encodes CASSYRGSDSYNEQFF.

The chain employs TRBV9 and TRBJ2-5; no clear D. Trimming removed 4 bases at V and 0 bases at J, with 7 bases between. This CDR3 comprises 13 residues. Germline V lookup: CDR1 SGDLS, CDR2 YYNGEE. The CDR3 here is CASSTPYQETQYF. Written as DNA, the CDR3 is TGTGCCAGCAGCACCCCGTACCAAGAGACCCAGTACTTC.

This clone was seen more than once but under ten times. The chain combines TRBV29-1 with TRBJ1-3, with 8 bases aligning to TRBD1. Germline values: CDR1 SQVTM, CDR2 ANQGSEA. V shed 2 bases and J 7 bases; nucleotides not matched to a gene: 1. The CDR3 runs 12 residues. The CDR3 DNA follows: TGCAGCGTTGAAACAGGGGGGAACACCATATATTTT. Translation: CSVETGGNTIYF.

This rearrangement joins TRBV19 to TRBJ2-1; 8 bases agree with TRBD2. CDR1 and CDR2 from the germline V gene are LNHDA and SQIVND (reference sequence). This CDR3 contains 16 residues. Germline trimming cut 5 bases from V and 4 bases from J; bases unmatched to any gene: 10. CDR3 nucleotide sequence: TGTGCCAGTAGTTTCCCGACTAGCGTTGGGTACAATGAGCAGTTCTTC. Translation: CASSFPTSVGYNEQFF.

This clone was counted a few times. The chain uses TRBV30 and TRBJ2-7; D gene uncertain. Between the trimmed V and J ends, which lost 0 bases and 3 bases, there was a span of 6 bases. The CDR3 is 12 amino acids. Germline-derived CDR1 and CDR2 are GTSNPN and SVGIG (reference sequence). CDR3 in DNA: TGTGCCTGGAGTGTAGAGGTCTACGAGCAGTACTTC. This sequence encodes CAWSVEVYEQYF.

J is TRBJ2-5 and V is TRBV7-2; D not resolved. V was clipped by 1 base and J by 4 bases, with 7 bases between them. Germline values: CDR1 SGHTA, CDR2 FQGNSA. CDR3 size: 13 residues. CDR3 sequence: CASSLDPGETQYF. The CDR3 region has the DNA TGTGCCAGCAGCTTAGATCCGGGAGAGACCCAGTACTTC.

The genes are TRBV29-1 and TRBJ2-3, with 12 bases aligning to TRBD2. The germline CDR1 and CDR2 sequences are SQVTM and ANQGSEA. CDR3 length equals 12 residues. Trimming removed 2 bases from V and 11 bases from J; junction bases left unmatched: 2. The CDR3 nucleotides are TGCAGCGTTGAAAAACTAGCGGGAGGGCAGTATTTT. It encodes CSVEKLAGGQYF.

Only a few counts were recorded for this clone. This sequence joins TRBV7-9 and TRBJ1-2; tentative D call: TRBD1 (5 bases). The CDR3 runs to 13 residues. In germline, CDR1 is SEHNR, CDR2 FQNEAQ (reference sequence). V lost 6 bases to trimming and J lost 0 bases, with 8 bases between them. CDR3 protein: CASSKQANYGYTF. CDR3 nucleotide sequence: TGTGCCAGCAGTAAACAGGCTAACTATGGCTACACCTTC.

The chain links TRBV5-1 to TRBJ2-5; D possibly corresponds to TRBD2 (6 bases). Germline lookup yields CDR1 SGHRS and CDR2 YFSETQ. V was cut by 2 bases and J by 7 bases, with 9 bases left in between. The length of the CDR3 is 12 residues. For the CDR3, the DNA is TGCGCCAGCAGCTTCCTCGGGGGGACCCAGTACTTC. This gives the protein CASSFLGGTQYF. Using reference TRBV5-1 and TRBJ2-5 for the parts outside the CDR3, the full variable domain is KAGVTQTPRYLIKTRGQQVTLSCSPISGHRSVSWYQQTPGQGLQFLFEYFSETQRNKGNFPGRFSGRQFSNSRSEMNVSTLELGDSALYLCASSFLGGTQYFGPGTRLLVL.

The chain carries TRBV7-3 and TRBJ1-5; 9 positions agree with TRBD1. The trim removed 10 bases at V and 4 bases at J, leaving 17 bases unmatched. CDR3 length: 17 residues. Germline V gene lookup returns CDR1 SGHTA and CDR2 FQGTGA. CDR3 in amino acids: CAIPGQGVLSGNQPQHF. CDR3 in DNA: TGTGCCATCCCGGGACAGGGAGTATTGAGTGGGAATCAGCCCCAGCATTTT.

The rearrangement links TRBV6-5 to TRBJ2-6, with a tentative D call TRBD1 (6 bases). Trimming took 2 bases from V and 2 from J, leaving 10 bases between them. From germline, CDR1 is MNHEY and CDR2 SVGAGI. The CDR3 runs to 16 residues. CDR3 amino acids: CASSYTGWTGANVLTF. The CDR3 nucleotides read TGTGCCAGCAGTTACACAGGGTGGACTGGGGCCAACGTCCTGACTTTC.

The J gene is TRBJ1-3, the V gene TRBV4-1; D gene unclear. Trimming left V 0 bases short and J 4 bases short, with 16 bases between. Germline V gives CDR1 MGHRA, CDR2 YSYEKL. There are 17 residues in the CDR3. CDR3 coding DNA: TGCGCCAGCAGCCAAGATTTCCCCCCCAGGTTGGGAAACACCATATATTTT. Its translation is CASSQDFPPRLGNTIYF.

The V gene is TRBV4-1, the J gene TRBJ1-2; D remains ambiguous. Trimming cost V 0 bases and J 5 bases, with 13 bases left between them. The CDR3 spans 15 residues. Germline CDR1 reads MGHRA; CDR2 reads YSYEKL. The CDR3 loop reads CASSQEARDWYGYTF. As DNA, the CDR3 is TGCGCCAGCAGCCAAGAGGCCCGGGATTGGTATGGCTACACCTTC.